The rows below give T cell receptor beta chains drawn from one sample of a study of primary melanoma T cells and metastatic recurrence. Produced via immunoSEQ multiplex PCR; TCRdb's table is partial and in-frame only. The top ten hold roughly 16% of the sample, which has around 790 clones, 73% seen once. The specimen was melanoma tumor tissue. These receptors all stem from a human donor with melanoma. CDR3s include the opening cysteine and the closing phenylalanine or tryptophan. The D gene is left open where the match is weak. Clone size, where shown, is once, few, many, or a class for clones that have expanded.

d_gene,abundance,j_gene,v_gene,CDR3aa,CDR3nt
.,.,TRBJ1-1,TRBV28,CASSHWKVNTEAFF,TGTGCCAGCAGCCACTGGAAGGTGAACACTGAAGCTTTCTTT
TRBD2,.,TRBJ2-7,TRBV5-1,CASSLGLAGVREQYF,TGCGCCAGCAGCTTGGGACTAGCGGGAGTCCGCGAGCAGTACTTC
.,.,TRBJ1-4,TRBV19,CASSISRSGNEKLFF,TGTGCCAGTAGTATTAGCAGGAGTGGTAATGAAAAACTGTTTTTT
.,.,TRBJ1-3,TRBV18,CASSNLADNSGNTIYF,TGTGCCAGCTCAAACCTAGCGGACAACTCTGGAAACACCATATATTTT
.,.,TRBJ2-4,TRBV29-1,CSVEGRDGKNIQYF,TGCAGCGTTGAAGGCCGGGACGGAAAAAACATTCAGTACTTC
TRBD1,.,TRBJ1-6,TRBV28,CASSSHDRENSPLHF,TGTGCCAGCAGTTCTCATGACAGGGAGAATTCACCCCTCCACTTT
.,.,TRBJ1-4,TRBV18,CASSPNPGQDEKLFF,TGTGCCAGCTCCCCCAACCCGGGGCAGGATGAAAAACTGTTTTTT
.,.,TRBJ1-1,TRBV23-1,CASSLVMNTEAFF,TGCGCCAGCAGCTTGGTTATGAACACTGAAGCTTTCTTT
.,few,TRBJ2-7,TRBV6-8,CASNHPSYEQYF,TGTGCCAGCAATCACCCGAGCTACGAGCAGTACTTC
TRBD2,.,TRBJ2-5,TRBV7-2,CASSQDLAGGQETQYF,TGTGCCAGCAGCCAAGATCTAGCGGGGGGGCAAGAGACCCAGTACTTC
TRBD1,few,TRBJ1-1,TRBV10-2,CASGTGKLNTEAFF,TGCGCCAGCGGGACAGGGAAACTGAACACTGAAGCTTTCTTT
TRBD1,.,TRBJ1-2,TRBV19,CASRDWTGRLYGYTF,TGTGCCAGTAGGGATTGGACAGGGCGCCTCTATGGCTACACCTTC
.,.,TRBJ1-2,TRBV19,CASSIDPGYGYTF,TGTGCCAGTAGTATAGATCCGGGCTATGGCTACACCTTC
.,.,TRBJ2-5,TRBV11-3,CASSPGAGAETQYF,TGTGCCAGCAGCCCGGGCGCCGGTGCGGAGACCCAGTACTTC
TRBD2,.,TRBJ2-3,TRBV11-3,CASSSGGSGVTDTQYF,TGTGCTAGCAGCTCGGGGGGGAGCGGGGTCACAGATACGCAGTATTTT
.,.,TRBJ2-2,TRBV30,CAWSRGLGELFF,TGTGCCTGGAGTCGGGGACTTGGGGAGCTGTTTTTT
.,.,TRBJ2-5,TRBV6-8,CASLGLQETQYF,TGTGCCAGCCTGGGACTCCAAGAGACCCAGTACTTC
.,.,TRBJ1-4,TRBV2,CASSVGTVNLFF,TGTGCCAGCAGTGTAGGGACCGTCAATCTGTTTTTT
.,few,TRBJ2-3,TRBV27,CASSFIRTDTQYF,TGTGCCAGCAGTTTTATCCGCACAGATACGCAGTATTTT
TRBD1,.,TRBJ1-1,TRBV23-1,CASSLTATGGTEAFF,TGCGCCAGCAGCTTAACTGCGACAGGGGGGACTGAAGCTTTCTTT